The 8 T cell receptor beta chains below come from one sample, sequenced in a study of blood T cells in healthy people across ages. Alongside a J-beta primer mix, a sample-barcoded 5' primer served in a second PCR lasting about 6 to 12 cycles. TCRdb analysed the 5' RACE reads with MiXCR anew, one entry per CDR3 protein. Among about 1.6 million distinct CDR3 sequences, roughly 30% were seen once, and the ten largest hold 11%. The sequenced material came from blood. The receptor set was obtained from a woman aged 25-40 years in good health.

This clonotype has a handful of counts. Here the CDR3 DNA reads TGTGCCAGCAGTCCACCTCAGGCCCCTGGGGCCAACGTCCTGACTTTC. Its translation is CASSPPQAPGANVLTF. The rearrangement joins TRBV28 to TRBJ2-6; unclear D gene. The CDR3 has 16 residues. The V end was cut by 5 bases, the J end by 2 bases, with 13 bases between. Germline V gene sequence: CDR1 MDHEN, CDR2 SYDVKM. The whole variable domain, filled in from reference TRBV28 and TRBJ2-6, reads DVKVTQSSRYLVKRTGEKVFLECVQDMDHENMFWYRQDPGLGLRLIYFSYDVKMKEKGDIPEGYSVSREKKERFSLILESASTNQTSMYLCASSPPQAPGANVLTFGAGSRLTVL.

Many counts were recorded for this clonotype. The rearrangement uses TRBV4-1 and TRBJ2-3; 7 nucleotides match TRBD1. The CDR3 contains 15 residues. Germline-derived CDR1 and CDR2 are MGHRA and YSYEKL. V was pared by 3 bases and J by 2 bases, with 5 bases of the junction left unmatched. Here the CDR3 reads CASSQGDRPTDTQYF. The CDR3 DNA follows: TGCGCCAGCAGCCAGGGGGACAGACCCACAGATACGCAGTATTTT.

This chain links TRBV6-4 with TRBJ2-7, with 7 bases fitting TRBD1. This CDR3 is built from 13 residues. Germline-derived CDR1 and CDR2 are MRHNA and SNTAGT. The V gene end was trimmed by 9 bases and the J gene end by 1 base; junction bases not matched to a gene: 6. The CDR3 bases are TGTGCCAGTACCATACAGGGGTCCTACGAGCAGTACTTC. Residues: CASTIQGSYEQYF.

V usage is TRBV6-2 or TRBV6-3 and J usage is TRBJ2-3; D call uncertain. V lost 6 bases to trimming and J lost 0 bases, with 16 bases between them. CDR3 size: 16 residues. Germline CDR1 reads MNHEY; CDR2 reads SVGEGT. The CDR3 protein is CASSRNVGTSTDTQYF. In nucleotides, the CDR3 is TGTGCCAGCAGCCGTAACGTCGGAACTAGCACAGATACGCAGTATTTT.

This clonotype appeared a few times. The rearrangement links TRBV9 to TRBJ2-3; D not certain. CDR1 and CDR2 (germline): SGDLS, YYNGEE. The V end was cut by 4 bases, the J end by 4 bases, with 13 bases between. The CDR3 consists of 14 residues. CDR3 amino acids: CASSLQRVADTQYF. In DNA form, the CDR3 reads TGTGCCAGCAGCCTCCAAAGGGTGGCAGATACGCAGTATTTT.

This clonotype has only a few counts. The chain uses TRBV20-1 and TRBJ2-5; tentatively, D is TRBD2 (7 bases). CDR1 and CDR2 (germline): DFQATT, SNEGSKA (reference sequence). CDR3 size: 15 residues. V dropped 6 bases and J dropped 1 base, with 18 bases sitting between them. The CDR3 DNA reads as TGCAGTGCCCATCGGGGGGCAGGGCCCCAAGAGACCCAGTACTTC. This codes for CSAHRGAGPQETQYF.

This clonotype has only a few counts. The J gene is TRBJ2-7, the V gene TRBV27; 9 bases align to TRBD1. This CDR3 spans 16 amino acids. The junction had 10 bases not matched to a gene; V was cut back by 3 bases and J by 4 bases. The V gene's germline CDR1 is MNHEY and CDR2 SMNVEV (reference sequence). The CDR3 here is CASSFYPDRGRYEQYF. CDR3 coding DNA: TGTGCCAGCAGTTTTTATCCTGACAGGGGGAGGTACGAGCAGTACTTC.

J is TRBJ2-7 and V is TRBV15; D gene ambiguous. This CDR3 is 13 amino acids long. V lost 3 bases, J lost 2 bases, and 8 bases lay in between. CDR1 and CDR2 from the germline V gene are LNHNV and YYDKDF (reference sequence). CDR3 nucleotides: TGTGCCACCAGCAGGGACGGAACCTACGAGCAGTACTTC. Translation gives CATSRDGTYEQYF.